This T cell receptor beta chain is from a study of T cells expressing NK-cell markers. The wider study: In the group of eight sequenced donors, seven were HCMV-seropositive and one was seronegative.

CDR3 length equals 14 residues. The germline V gene has CDR1 MDHEN and CDR2 SYDVKM. The authors generated TCR beta cDNA through 5'RACE template switching with UMIs. TCRdb re-analyzed the 5' RACE reads; it lists each CDR3 protein once, without DNA. This listing includes 300,000 to 450,000 distinct CDR3 sequences. The chain is built from TRBV28 and TRBJ2-7; the D gene TCRdb calls, TRBD1, cannot be checked with no DNA. The sequence was obtained from a man aged 18-75 years in good health. Sequencing was done on a sample of blood T cells: a sorted CD56 or NKG2C T cell subset, CD4+ or CD8+ T cells, or bulk PBMC T cells (not recorded which). CDR3 sequence: CASSTTGPTYEQYF.